The source of this T cell receptor beta chain is a study of T cell changes during pregnancy in multiple sclerosis. Assay: immunoSEQ multiplex PCR; the TCRdb copy retains only in-frame clones and omits some. The sample lists some 40,000 clones; around 93% were seen once. Specimen: CD4+ T cells from peripheral blood mononuclear cells, collected in the first trimester of pregnancy. The TCR comes from a female donor with multiple sclerosis, enrolled in a pregnancy study.

CDR3 sequence: CASTRDRGTEAFF. CDR3 nucleotides: TGTGCCAGCACTCGCGACAGGGGCACTGAAGCTTTCTTT. This chain joins TRBV5-6 and TRBJ1-1; 8 bases are a match to TRBD1. The CDR3 runs 13 residues. Trimming at V came to 6 bases and at J to 4 bases, leaving 5 bases not matched to a gene. The germline V gene has CDR1 SGHDT and CDR2 YYEEEE.